This section outlines one TCR beta chain sequence together with its context. This specimen belongs to a study of blood T cell repertoires in COVID-19. About the study: Both acute and convalescent COVID-19 samples were obtained from the United States, Italy and Spain. T cells, B-cell-depleted T cells, or PBMCs provided the cDNA or gDNA that served as material.

In the original processing: Estimates of nucleated cell counts were drawn from the amplification of reference gene primers. The repertoire was sequenced with immunoSEQ multiplex PCR; TCRdb's copy has only in-frame clones and lacks some. For V, J and clone size, that table is used; D and trimming come from the DNA. The sample contains under 300,000 clones, 70% to 90% of which appear only once. The germline CDR1 and CDR2 sequences are MNHNY and SVGAGI (reference sequence). V shed 6 bases, J shed 6 bases, and the junction held 9 bases outside the gene matches. The CDR3 spans 14 residues. Specimen: peripheral blood. The chain recombines TRBV6-6 with TRBJ1-2, with 8 bases that match TRBD1. The receptor was isolated from a woman in her forties with acute or convalescent COVID-19. The CDR3 loop reads CASSLGQGSNGYTF. The CDR3 bases are TGTGCCAGCAGCCTCGGACAGGGTAGTAATGGCTACACCTTC.